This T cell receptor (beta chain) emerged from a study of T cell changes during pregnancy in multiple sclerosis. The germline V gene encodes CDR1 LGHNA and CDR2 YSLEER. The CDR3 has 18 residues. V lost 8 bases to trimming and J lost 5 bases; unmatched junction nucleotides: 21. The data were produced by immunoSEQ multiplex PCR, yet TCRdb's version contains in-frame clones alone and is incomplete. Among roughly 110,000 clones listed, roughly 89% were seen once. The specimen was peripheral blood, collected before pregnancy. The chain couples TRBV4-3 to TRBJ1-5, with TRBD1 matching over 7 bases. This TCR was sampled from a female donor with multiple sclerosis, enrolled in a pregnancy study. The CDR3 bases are TGCGCCAGCTCAAATCGAGGGACTGCCGGGACAGTTCATCAGCCCCAGCATTTT. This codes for CASSNRGTAGTVHQPQHF.